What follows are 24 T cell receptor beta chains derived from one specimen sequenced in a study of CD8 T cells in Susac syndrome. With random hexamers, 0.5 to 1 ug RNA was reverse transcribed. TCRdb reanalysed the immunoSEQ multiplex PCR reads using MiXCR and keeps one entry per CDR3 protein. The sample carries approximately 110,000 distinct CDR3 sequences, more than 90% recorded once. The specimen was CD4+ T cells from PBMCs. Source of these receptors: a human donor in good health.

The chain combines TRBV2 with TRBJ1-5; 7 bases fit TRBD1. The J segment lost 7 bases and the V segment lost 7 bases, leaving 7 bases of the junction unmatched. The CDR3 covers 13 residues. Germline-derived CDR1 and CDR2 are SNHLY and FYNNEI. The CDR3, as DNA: TGTGCCAGCACAGGGGGTAAAAACCAGCCCCAGCATTTT. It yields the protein CASTGGKNQPQHF.

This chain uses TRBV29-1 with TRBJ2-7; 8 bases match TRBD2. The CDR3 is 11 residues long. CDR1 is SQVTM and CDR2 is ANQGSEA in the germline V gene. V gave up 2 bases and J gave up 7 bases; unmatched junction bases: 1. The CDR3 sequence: CSVESGGEQYF. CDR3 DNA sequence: TGCAGCGTTGAAAGCGGGGGAGAGCAGTACTTC.

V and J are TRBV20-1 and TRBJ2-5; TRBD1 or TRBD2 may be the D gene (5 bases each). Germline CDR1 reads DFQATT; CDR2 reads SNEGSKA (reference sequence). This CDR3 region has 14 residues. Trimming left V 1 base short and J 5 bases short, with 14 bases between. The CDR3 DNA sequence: TGCAGTGCTAGAGCGGCAGGGCAGCGGGAGACCCAGTACTTC. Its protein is CSARAAGQRETQYF.

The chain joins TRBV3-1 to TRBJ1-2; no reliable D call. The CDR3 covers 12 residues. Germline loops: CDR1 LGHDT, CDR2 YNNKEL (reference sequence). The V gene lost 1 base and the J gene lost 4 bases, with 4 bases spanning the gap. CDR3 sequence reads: CASSQVFYGYTF. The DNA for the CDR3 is TGTGCCAGCAGCCAAGTCTTCTATGGCTACACCTTC.

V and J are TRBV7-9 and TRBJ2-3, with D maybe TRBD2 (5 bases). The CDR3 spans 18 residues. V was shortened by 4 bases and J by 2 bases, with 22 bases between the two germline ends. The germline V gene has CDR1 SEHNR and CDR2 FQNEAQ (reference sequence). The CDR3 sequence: CASSSPPISGRLTDTQYF. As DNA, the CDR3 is TGTGCCAGCAGCTCGCCCCCCATCAGCGGAAGACTCACAGATACGCAGTATTTT.

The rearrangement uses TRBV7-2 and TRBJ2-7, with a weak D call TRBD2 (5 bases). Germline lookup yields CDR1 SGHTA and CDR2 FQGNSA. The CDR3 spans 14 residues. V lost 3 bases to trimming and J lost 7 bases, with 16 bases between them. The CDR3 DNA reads TGTGCCAGCAGCTTCCAGGAGGCTTTTGGGGAGCAGTACTTC. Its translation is CASSFQEAFGEQYF. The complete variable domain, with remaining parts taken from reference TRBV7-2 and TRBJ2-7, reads GAGVSQSPSNKVTEKGKDVELRCDPISGHTALYWYRQSLGQGLEFLIYFQGNSAPDKSGLPSDRFSAERTGGSVSTLTIQRTQQEDSAVYLCASSFQEAFGEQYFGPGTRLTVT.

CDR3 in DNA: TGTGCCAGCAGCTTGGGACCCCAGGGGGCTCTAAGAAACGAGCAGTACTTC. It is translated as CASSLGPQGALRNEQYF. This rearrangement joins TRBV5-6 to TRBJ2-7, with 8 bases lining up with TRBD1. V shed 0 bases and J 5 bases; nucleotides not matched to a gene: 13. Germline assignment: CDR1 SGHDT and CDR2 YYEEEE. The CDR3 is 17 amino acids.

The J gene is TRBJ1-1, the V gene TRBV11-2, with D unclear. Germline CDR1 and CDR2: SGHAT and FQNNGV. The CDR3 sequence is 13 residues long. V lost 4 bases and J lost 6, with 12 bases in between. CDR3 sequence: CASSSARPPEAFF. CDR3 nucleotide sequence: TGTGCCAGCAGCTCTGCACGACCCCCTGAAGCTTTCTTT.

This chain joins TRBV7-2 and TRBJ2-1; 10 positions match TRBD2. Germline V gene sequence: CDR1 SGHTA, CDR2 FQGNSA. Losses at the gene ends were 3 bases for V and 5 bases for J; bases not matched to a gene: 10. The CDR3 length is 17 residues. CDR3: CASSFPPSGSLDNEQFF. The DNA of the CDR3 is TGTGCCAGCAGCTTCCCTCCTAGCGGGAGTCTTGACAATGAGCAGTTCTTC.

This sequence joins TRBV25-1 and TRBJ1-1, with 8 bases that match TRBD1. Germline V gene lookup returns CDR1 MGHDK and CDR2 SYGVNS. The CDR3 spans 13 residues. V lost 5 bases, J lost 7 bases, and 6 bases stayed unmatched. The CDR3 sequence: CASSTQGGGEAFF. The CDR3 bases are TGTGCCAGCAGTACACAGGGGGGTGGTGAAGCTTTCTTT.

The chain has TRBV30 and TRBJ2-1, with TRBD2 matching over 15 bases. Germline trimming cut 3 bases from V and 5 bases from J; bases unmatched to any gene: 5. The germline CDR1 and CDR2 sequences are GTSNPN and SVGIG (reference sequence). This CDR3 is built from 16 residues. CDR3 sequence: CAWSAGLAGGNNEQFF. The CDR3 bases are TGTGCCTGGAGCGCGGGACTAGCGGGAGGTAACAATGAGCAGTTCTTC.

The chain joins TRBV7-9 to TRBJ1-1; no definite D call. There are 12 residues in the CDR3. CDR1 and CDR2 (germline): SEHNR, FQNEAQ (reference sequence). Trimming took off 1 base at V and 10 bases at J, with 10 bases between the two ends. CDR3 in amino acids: CASSLERVGAFF. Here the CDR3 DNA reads TGTGCCAGCAGCTTAGAACGAGTTGGAGCTTTCTTT.

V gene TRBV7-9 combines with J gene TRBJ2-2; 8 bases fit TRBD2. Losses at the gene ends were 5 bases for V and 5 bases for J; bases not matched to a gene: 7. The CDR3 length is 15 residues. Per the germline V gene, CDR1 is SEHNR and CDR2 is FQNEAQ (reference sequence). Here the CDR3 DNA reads TGTGCCAGCAGCGTAAGCGGGAGTCGTACCGGGGAGCTGTTTTTT. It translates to CASSVSGSRTGELFF.

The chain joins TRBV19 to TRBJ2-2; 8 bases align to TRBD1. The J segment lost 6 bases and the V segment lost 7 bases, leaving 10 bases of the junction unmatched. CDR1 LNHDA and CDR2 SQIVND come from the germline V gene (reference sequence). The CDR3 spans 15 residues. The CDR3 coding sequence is TGTGCCAGTAACCCCCGGACAGGGTTCGCCGGGGAGCTGTTTTTT. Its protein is CASNPRTGFAGELFF.

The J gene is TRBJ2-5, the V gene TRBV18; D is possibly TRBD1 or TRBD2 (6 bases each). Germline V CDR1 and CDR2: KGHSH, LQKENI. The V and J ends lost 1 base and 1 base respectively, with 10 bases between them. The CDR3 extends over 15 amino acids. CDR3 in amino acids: CASSPQGGGQETQYF. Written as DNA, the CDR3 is TGTGCCAGCTCACCACAAGGAGGGGGCCAAGAGACCCAGTACTTC.

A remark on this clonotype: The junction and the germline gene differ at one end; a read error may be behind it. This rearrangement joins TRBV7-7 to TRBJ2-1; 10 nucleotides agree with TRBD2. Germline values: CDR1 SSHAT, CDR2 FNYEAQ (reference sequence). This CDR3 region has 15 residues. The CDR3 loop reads CASSRSSGSSNEQFF. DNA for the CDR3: TGTGCTAGCAGCAGGTCTAGCGGGAGTTCGAATGAGCAGTTCTTC.

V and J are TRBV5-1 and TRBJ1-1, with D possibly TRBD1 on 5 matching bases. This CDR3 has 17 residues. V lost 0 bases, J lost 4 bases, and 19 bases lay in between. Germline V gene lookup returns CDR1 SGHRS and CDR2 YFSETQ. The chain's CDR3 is CASSLAPSRAGGTEAFF. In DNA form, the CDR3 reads TGCGCCAGCAGCTTGGCCCCCAGCCGGGCTGGGGGCACTGAAGCTTTCTTT.

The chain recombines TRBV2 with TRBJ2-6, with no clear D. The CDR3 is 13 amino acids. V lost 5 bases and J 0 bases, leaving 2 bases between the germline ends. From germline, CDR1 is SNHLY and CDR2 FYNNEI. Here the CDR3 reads CASSNSGANVLTF. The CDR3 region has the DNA TGTGCCAGCAGTAACTCTGGGGCCAACGTCCTGACTTTC.

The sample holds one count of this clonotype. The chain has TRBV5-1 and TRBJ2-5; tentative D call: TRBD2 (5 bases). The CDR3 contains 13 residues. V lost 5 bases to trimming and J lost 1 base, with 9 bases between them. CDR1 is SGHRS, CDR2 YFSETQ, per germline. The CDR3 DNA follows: TGCGCCAGCAGGCTAGGGAGCCAAGAGACCCAGTACTTC. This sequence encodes CASRLGSQETQYF.

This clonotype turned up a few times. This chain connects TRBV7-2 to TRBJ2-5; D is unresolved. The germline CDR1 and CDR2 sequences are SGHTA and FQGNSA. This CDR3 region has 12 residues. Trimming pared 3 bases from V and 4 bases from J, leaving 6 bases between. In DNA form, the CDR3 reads TGTGCCAGCAGCTTTTCCGGAGAGACCCAGTACTTC. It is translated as CASSFSGETQYF.

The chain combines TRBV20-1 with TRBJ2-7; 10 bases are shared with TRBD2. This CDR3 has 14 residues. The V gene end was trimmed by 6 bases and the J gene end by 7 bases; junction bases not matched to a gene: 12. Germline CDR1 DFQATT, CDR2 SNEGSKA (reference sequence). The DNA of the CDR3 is TGCAGTGCACCGGCTAGCGGGAGACTCTTAGAGCAGTACTTC. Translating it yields CSAPASGRLLEQYF.

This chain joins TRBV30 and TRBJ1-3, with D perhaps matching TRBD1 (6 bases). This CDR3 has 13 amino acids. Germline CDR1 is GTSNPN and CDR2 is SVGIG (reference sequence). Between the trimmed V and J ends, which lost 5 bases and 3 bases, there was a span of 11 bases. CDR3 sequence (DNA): TGTGCCTGGGACACAGGGTTTGGAAACACCATATATTTT. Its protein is CAWDTGFGNTIYF. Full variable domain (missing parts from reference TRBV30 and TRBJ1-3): SQTIHQWPATLVQPVGSPLSLECTVEGTSNPNLYWYRQAAGRGLQLLFYSVGIGQISSEVPQNLSASRPQDRQFILSSKKLLLSDSGFYLCAWDTGFGNTIYFGEGSWLTVV.

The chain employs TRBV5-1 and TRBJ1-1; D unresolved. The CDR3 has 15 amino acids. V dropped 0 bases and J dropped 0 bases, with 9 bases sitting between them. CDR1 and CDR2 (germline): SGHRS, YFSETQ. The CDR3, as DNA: TGCGCCAGCAGCTTGGGAGGGCGGGTGAACACTGAAGCTTTCTTT. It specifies CASSLGGRVNTEAFF.

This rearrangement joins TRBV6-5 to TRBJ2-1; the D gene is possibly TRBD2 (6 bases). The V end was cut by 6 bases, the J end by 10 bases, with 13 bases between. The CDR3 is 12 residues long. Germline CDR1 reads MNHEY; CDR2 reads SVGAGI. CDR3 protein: CASSLGTSEQFF. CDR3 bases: TGTGCCAGCAGCCTAGGGACTTCAGAGCAGTTCTTC.